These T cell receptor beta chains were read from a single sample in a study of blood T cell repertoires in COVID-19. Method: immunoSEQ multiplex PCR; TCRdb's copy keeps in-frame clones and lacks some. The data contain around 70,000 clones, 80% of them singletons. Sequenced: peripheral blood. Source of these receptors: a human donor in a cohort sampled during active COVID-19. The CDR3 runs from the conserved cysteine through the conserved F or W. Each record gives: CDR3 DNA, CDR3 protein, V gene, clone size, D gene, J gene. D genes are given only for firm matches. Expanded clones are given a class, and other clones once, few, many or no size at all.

TGTGCCAGCAGTGCCTCAGGGAGCGGGTCCAATGAGCAGTTCTTC,CASSASGSGSNEQFF,TRBV2,few,-,TRBJ2-1
TGTGCCATCAGGGGAGGGTCTTATGGCTACACCTTC,CAIRGGSYGYTF,TRBV10-3,-,-,TRBJ1-2
TGTGCCAGCGGACAGAACTACGAGCAGTACTTC,CASGQNYEQYF,TRBV2,-,-,TRBJ2-7
TGTGCCACCCTGTTAGCGTTTCACTCCAATGAGCAGTTCTTC,CATLLAFHSNEQFF,TRBV2,-,-,TRBJ2-1
TGTGCCAGCAGCAGGACAGGCGAGCAGTACTTC,CASSRTGEQYF,TRBV7-9,few,TRBD1,TRBJ2-7
TGTGCCAGCAACCCGACGGGGACCTACGAGCAGTACTTC,CASNPTGTYEQYF,TRBV6-2/TRBV6-3,-,-,TRBJ2-7
TGTGCCAGCAGCTCACGACAGCTGAACACTGAAGCTTTCTTT,CASSSRQLNTEAFF,TRBV7-9,-,-,TRBJ1-1
TGTGCCAGCAGCCCAGGACAGATCTCTGGAAACACCATATATTTT,CASSPGQISGNTIYF,TRBV5-5,-,-,TRBJ1-3
TGTGCCAGCTCACGGGACTCCCCCGGGACAGGGAACACTGAAGCTTTCTTT,CASSRDSPGTGNTEAFF,TRBV18,-,TRBD1,TRBJ1-1
TGTGCCAGCACCCCGGGGTGGGGGAACACTGAAGCTTTCTTT,CASTPGWGNTEAFF,TRBV5-5,-,-,TRBJ1-1
TGTGCCAGCAGCCACCAGGACAGTGACCGTCGGGAGCAGTACTTC,CASSHQDSDRREQYF,TRBV6-2/TRBV6-3,-,-,TRBJ2-7
TGCAGTGCTAGTTTGGACACCTCTAACTATGGCTACACCTTC,CSASLDTSNYGYTF,TRBV20-1,-,-,TRBJ1-2
TGTGCCAGCAGCTTAAATCCTAGCGGGGCTTCGGATACGCAGTATTTT,CASSLNPSGASDTQYF,TRBV7-3,-,TRBD2,TRBJ2-3
TGTGCCAGCAGTTTACTAAGCGGGGGGGCAGATACGCAGTATTTT,CASSLLSGGADTQYF,TRBV28,few,TRBD2,TRBJ2-3
TGTGCCAGCAGTTACTTGCGCGAGCAGTACTTC,CASSYLREQYF,TRBV6-6,-,-,TRBJ2-7
TGTGCCAGCAGCTTAGGTCTGGAGGTGGCTTATGGCTACACCTTC,CASSLGLEVAYGYTF,TRBV7-2,-,-,TRBJ1-2
TGTGCCAGCAGTTACGCGACTAGCGGGGCGAACAATGAGCAGTTCTTC,CASSYATSGANNEQFF,TRBV6-6,-,TRBD2,TRBJ2-1
TGCAGCGTGAGGACAGGGACTACCGGGGAGCTGTTTTTT,CSVRTGTTGELFF,TRBV29-1,once,TRBD1,TRBJ2-2
TGTGCCAGCAGCCACCGGGGACAGAAGAACACTGAAGCTTTCTTT,CASSHRGQKNTEAFF,TRBV3-1/TRBV3-2,-,TRBD1,TRBJ1-1
TGCAGCGTTGGCTTCGGGGGCAATCAGCCCCAGCATTTT,CSVGFGGNQPQHF,TRBV29-1,-,-,TRBJ1-5
TGTGCCTGGAGTGTACGGGGTGGAGGTGAAGCTTTCTTT,CAWSVRGGGEAFF,TRBV30,-,-,TRBJ1-1
TGTGCCAGCAGCGCGACAGGGTCCGGATCACCCCTCCACTTT,CASSATGSGSPLHF,TRBV9,-,TRBD1,TRBJ1-6
TGTGCCAGCAGCCGCGGGAGTTCCTACGAGCAGTACTTC,CASSRGSSYEQYF,TRBV7-9,-,TRBD2,TRBJ2-7
TGTGCCAGCAGCCCGGACAGGGGCAGCAATCAGCCCCAGCATTTT,CASSPDRGSNQPQHF,TRBV6-5,-,TRBD1,TRBJ1-5
TGTGCCAGCAGCCCCCTTAGCGGGGCCCAGGCCTACGAGCAGTACTTC,CASSPLSGAQAYEQYF,TRBV7-9,-,TRBD2,TRBJ2-7
TGCGCCAGCAGTAGGGCGGAGGGAGAGACCCAGTACTTC,CASSRAEGETQYF,TRBV10-2,-,-,TRBJ2-5
TGTGCCTGGAGGGGACTAGCGGGCCTCACAGATACGCAGTATTTT,CAWRGLAGLTDTQYF,TRBV30,-,TRBD2,TRBJ2-3
TGCGCCAGCAGTGAGGCGGATACGCAGTATTTT,CASSEADTQYF,TRBV10-2,once,-,TRBJ2-3
TGCGCCAGCAGCTTGGCGTCGACAGGGGAGGCCTATGGCTACACCTTC,CASSLASTGEAYGYTF,TRBV5-1,-,TRBD1,TRBJ1-2
TGTGCTAGCAGCCCGGACTCCTACACCGGGGAGCTGTTTTTT,CASSPDSYTGELFF,TRBV7-7,-,-,TRBJ2-2
TGCGCCAGCAGCTTGAAAGCGGGGGCGGTGGGGGAGCAGTACTTC,CASSLKAGAVGEQYF,TRBV5-1,-,TRBD2,TRBJ2-7
TGTGCCAGCAGCTTAGCTAGCGGGAGGCCAGATACGCAGTATTTT,CASSLASGRPDTQYF,TRBV7-2,-,TRBD2,TRBJ2-3
TGTGCCACCAGTGATCCTGGACAGGGACGGTACGAGCAGTACTTC,CATSDPGQGRYEQYF,TRBV24-1,few,TRBD1,TRBJ2-7
TGTGCCAGCAGTGAACTTTGGAGGGTGCCCTCTGGAAACACCATATATTTT,CASSELWRVPSGNTIYF,TRBV6-1,-,-,TRBJ1-3
TGTGCCAGCAGTACGAGGACAGGCAATCAGCCCCAGCATTTT,CASSTRTGNQPQHF,TRBV6-5,-,-,TRBJ1-5
TGTGCCAGCAGTTATAGCATCAATCAGCCCCAGCATTTT,CASSYSINQPQHF,TRBV28,-,-,TRBJ1-5
TGTGCCACCAACTCCCCCACCACCTACGAGCAGTACTTC,CATNSPTTYEQYF,TRBV10-3,once,-,TRBJ2-7
TGCAGTGCTAATGAAGGGGGTTATAGCAATCAGCCCCAGCATTTT,CSANEGGYSNQPQHF,TRBV20-1,-,-,TRBJ1-5
TGTGCCAGCAGCTTAGGATCAGGAACCCACGAGCAGTACTTC,CASSLGSGTHEQYF,TRBV11-3,-,-,TRBJ2-7
TGTGCCAGCAGCCTACGAAGTAGGGGGAACACAGATACGCAGTATTTT,CASSLRSRGNTDTQYF,TRBV3-1/TRBV3-2,-,-,TRBJ2-3
TGTGCCAGCAGTCACGGACAGAACACTGAAGCTTTCTTT,CASSHGQNTEAFF,TRBV12-3/TRBV12-4,-,-,TRBJ1-1
TGTGCCAGCGCTTCAGGGTGGACGGGCTATGGCTACACCTTC,CASASGWTGYGYTF,TRBV18,-,-,TRBJ1-2
TGTGCCACCCACAAAGGACAGACGAATGCCTACTCTGGGGCCAACGTCCTGACTTTC,CATHKGQTNAYSGANVLTF,TRBV28,few,-,TRBJ2-6
TGTGCCAGCTCACCAGGACAGGGGGGAAATCAGCCCCAGCATTTT,CASSPGQGGNQPQHF,TRBV18,-,TRBD1,TRBJ1-5
TGTGCCAGCAGCTCCCAGTCGGGGTTTAGGGGGCCCAATGAGCAGTTCTTC,CASSSQSGFRGPNEQFF,TRBV11-2,-,TRBD1,TRBJ2-1
TGCGCCAGCAGCTTCGGCAGGATCTACGAGCAGTACTTC,CASSFGRIYEQYF,TRBV5-1,-,-,TRBJ2-7
TGTGCCAGCAGTCCTAGCGGGAGTTTTTTCTACGAGCAGTACTTC,CASSPSGSFFYEQYF,TRBV28,few,TRBD2,TRBJ2-7
TGTGCCAGCAGCTTGGGAAACGGAGATGAAGCTTTCTTT,CASSLGNGDEAFF,TRBV5-4,-,-,TRBJ1-1
TGCGCCAGCAGCCCACAGGGGGAAGGAAACACCATATATTTT,CASSPQGEGNTIYF,TRBV5-1,-,TRBD1,TRBJ1-3
TGTGCCAGCAGCCCCACCAGACAGGGAGGCTACAATGAGCAGTTCTTC,CASSPTRQGGYNEQFF,TRBV5-4,-,-,TRBJ2-1
TGTGCCAGCAGTGAGCCCGCTAGCGGGAGATCCGGGGAGCTGTTTTTT,CASSEPASGRSGELFF,TRBV6-1,-,TRBD2,TRBJ2-2
TGTGCCAGCAGTTATGACAGGGAGAGAGGAAACACCATATATTTT,CASSYDRERGNTIYF,TRBV6-6,-,TRBD1,TRBJ1-3
TGTGCCAGCAGCTCTAGGGGACAGGGGGCGGCTCCCCTCCACTTT,CASSSRGQGAAPLHF,TRBV7-3,-,TRBD1,TRBJ1-6
TGCGCCAGCAGCTTAGGGACTAGCGGGATCCAAGAGACCCAGTACTTC,CASSLGTSGIQETQYF,TRBV5-1,-,TRBD2,TRBJ2-5
TGTGCCAGTAGTCCCTCAGCGGGGGGCAACGGAAACACCATATATTTT,CASSPSAGGNGNTIYF,TRBV19,few,-,TRBJ1-3
TGTGCCAGCCTATTGGACAGCGGTTCCTACGAGCAGTACTTC,CASLLDSGSYEQYF,TRBV2,-,-,TRBJ2-7
TGTGCCAGCACCAAGAGGCCGGCCTCCGAGCAGTACTTC,CASTKRPASEQYF,TRBV11-2,-,-,TRBJ2-7